This T cell receptor beta chain was sequenced during a study of shared clonotypes between healthy human individuals. Germline loops: CDR1 SQVTM, CDR2 ANQGSEA. The CDR3 is 14 amino acids. V shed 3 bases and J shed 1 base, with 9 bases lying between them. The donors, healthy adults who were HIV-negative, had experienced no recent acute infections or vaccinations. CD4+ cells were split into CD45RA+ naive and CD45RA-negative memory subsets. Points on this clone: Its cognate antigen is unknown.

The table came from immunoSEQ multiplex PCR; TCRdb's copy has only in-frame clones and leaves some out. Of about 700,000 clones listed, around 72% are singletons. Study-wide points: Roughly 5% of naive CD4 clonotypes were shared across several donors. Sequencing depth was expected to influence donor clonotype sharing.

The sample taken for sequencing was memory CD4+ T cells sorted from blood. The subset here: CD45RA-negative fraction. The chain recombines TRBV29-1 with TRBJ2-2; tentatively, D is TRBD2 (5 bases). The TCR originated in a woman under 40 in good health. In DNA form, the CDR3 reads TGCAGCGTTGAGAGGGTAGGGAACACCGGGGAGCTGTTTTTT. This translates into CSVERVGNTGELFF.